This T cell receptor beta chain comes out of a study of blood T cell repertoires in COVID-19. At the level of the study: Sites across the United States, Italy and Spain contributed samples from acute and convalescent COVID-19. The cDNA or gDNA used as material had been derived from T cells, B-cell-depleted T cells, or PBMCs.

How the authors handled the data: Quantification of nucleated cells was approximated via reference gene primer amplification. Sequencing used immunoSEQ multiplex PCR; TCRdb keeps in-frame clones, though not all of them. That table supplies the V and J calls and clone size; D and trimming were determined from the DNA. This sample has 99,000 or so clones, with about 90% found just once. Trimming removed 4 bases at V and 8 bases at J, with 16 bases between. The CDR3 spans 15 residues. Germline V gene data show CDR1 as KGHDR and CDR2 as SFDVKD. Seattle participants joined during active infection and were tracked over time.

This receptor was taken from a man aged 45 to 65 with COVID-19, enrolled during active disease. Material: peripheral blood. The chain couples TRBV24-1 to TRBJ1-4, with a weak D call TRBD1 (6 bases). The CDR3 region is CATSDSGGAREKLFF. CDR3 nucleotides: TGTGCCACCAGTGACTCGGGGGGCGCCAGGGAAAAACTGTTTTTT.